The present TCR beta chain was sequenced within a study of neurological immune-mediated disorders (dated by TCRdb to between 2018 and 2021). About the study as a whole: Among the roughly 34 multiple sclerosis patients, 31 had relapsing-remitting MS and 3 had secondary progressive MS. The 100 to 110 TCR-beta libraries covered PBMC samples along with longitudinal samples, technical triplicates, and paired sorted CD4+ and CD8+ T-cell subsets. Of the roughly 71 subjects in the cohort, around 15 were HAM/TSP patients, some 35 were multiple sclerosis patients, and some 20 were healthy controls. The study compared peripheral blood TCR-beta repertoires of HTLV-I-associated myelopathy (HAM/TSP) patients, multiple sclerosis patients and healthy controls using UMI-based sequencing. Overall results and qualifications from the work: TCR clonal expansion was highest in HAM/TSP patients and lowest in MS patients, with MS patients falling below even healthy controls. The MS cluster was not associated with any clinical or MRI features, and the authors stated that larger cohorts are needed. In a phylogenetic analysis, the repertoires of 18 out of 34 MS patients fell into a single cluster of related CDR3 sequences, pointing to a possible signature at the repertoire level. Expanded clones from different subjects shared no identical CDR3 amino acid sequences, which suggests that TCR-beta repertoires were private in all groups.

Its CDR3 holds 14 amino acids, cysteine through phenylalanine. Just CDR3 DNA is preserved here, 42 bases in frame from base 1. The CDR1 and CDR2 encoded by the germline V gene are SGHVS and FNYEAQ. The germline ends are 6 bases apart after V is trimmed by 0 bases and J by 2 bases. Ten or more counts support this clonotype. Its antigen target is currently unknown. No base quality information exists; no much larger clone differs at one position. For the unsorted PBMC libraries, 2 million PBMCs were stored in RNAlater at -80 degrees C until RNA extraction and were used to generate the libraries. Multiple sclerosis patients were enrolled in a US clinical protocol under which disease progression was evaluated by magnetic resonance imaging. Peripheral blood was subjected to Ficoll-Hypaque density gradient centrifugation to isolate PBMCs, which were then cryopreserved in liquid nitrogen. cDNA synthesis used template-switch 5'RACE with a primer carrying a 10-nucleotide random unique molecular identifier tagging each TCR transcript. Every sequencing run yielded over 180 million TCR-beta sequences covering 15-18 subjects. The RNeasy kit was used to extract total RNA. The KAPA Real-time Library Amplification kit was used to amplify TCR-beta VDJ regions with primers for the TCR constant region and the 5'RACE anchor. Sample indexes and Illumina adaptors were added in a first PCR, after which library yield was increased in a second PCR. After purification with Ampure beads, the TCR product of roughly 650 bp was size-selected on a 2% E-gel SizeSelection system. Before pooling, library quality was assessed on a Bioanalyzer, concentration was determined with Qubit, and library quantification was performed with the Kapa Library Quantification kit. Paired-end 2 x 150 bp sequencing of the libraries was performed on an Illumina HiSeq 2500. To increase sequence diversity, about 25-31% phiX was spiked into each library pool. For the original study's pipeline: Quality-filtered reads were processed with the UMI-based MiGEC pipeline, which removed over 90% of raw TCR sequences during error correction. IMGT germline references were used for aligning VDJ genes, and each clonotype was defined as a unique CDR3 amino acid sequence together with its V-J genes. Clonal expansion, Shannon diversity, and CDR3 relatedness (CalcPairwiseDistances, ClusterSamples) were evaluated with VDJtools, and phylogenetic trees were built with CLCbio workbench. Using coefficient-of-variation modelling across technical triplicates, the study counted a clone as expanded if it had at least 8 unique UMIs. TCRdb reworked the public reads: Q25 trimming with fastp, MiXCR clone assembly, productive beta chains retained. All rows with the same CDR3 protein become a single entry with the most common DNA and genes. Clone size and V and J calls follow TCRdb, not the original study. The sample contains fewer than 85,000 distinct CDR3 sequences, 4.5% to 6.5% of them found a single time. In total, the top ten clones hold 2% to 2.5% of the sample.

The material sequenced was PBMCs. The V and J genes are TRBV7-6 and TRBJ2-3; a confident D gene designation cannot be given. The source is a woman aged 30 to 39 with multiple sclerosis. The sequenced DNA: TGTGCCAGCAGCTTAGCGCACTCCACAGATACGCAGTATTTT. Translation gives CASSLAHSTDTQYF.